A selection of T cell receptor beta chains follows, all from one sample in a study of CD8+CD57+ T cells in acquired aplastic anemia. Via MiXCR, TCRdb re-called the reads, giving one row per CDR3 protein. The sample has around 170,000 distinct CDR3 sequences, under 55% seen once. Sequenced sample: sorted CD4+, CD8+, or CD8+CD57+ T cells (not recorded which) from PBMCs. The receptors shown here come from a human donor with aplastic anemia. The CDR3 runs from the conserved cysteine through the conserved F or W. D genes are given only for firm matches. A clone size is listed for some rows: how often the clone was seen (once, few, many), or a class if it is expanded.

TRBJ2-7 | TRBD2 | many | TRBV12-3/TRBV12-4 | CASSRRDGLAGHEQYF | TGTGCCAGCAGTCGGCGCGACGGACTAGCGGGTCACGAGCAGTACTTC
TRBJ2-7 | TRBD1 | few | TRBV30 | CAWSVKGASSYEQYF | TGTGCCTGGAGTGTAAAGGGGGCGAGCTCCTACGAGCAGTACTTC
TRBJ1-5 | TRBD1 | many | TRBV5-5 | CASSFSQGLHQPQHF | TGTGCCAGCAGCTTCTCACAGGGGTTGCATCAGCCCCAGCATTTT
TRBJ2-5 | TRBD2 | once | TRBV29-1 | CSVGVSGGRDQETQYF | TGCAGCGTGGGGGTTAGCGGGGGCCGTGACCAAGAGACCCAGTACTTC
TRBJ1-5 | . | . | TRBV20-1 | CSAGQGVNQPQHF | TGCAGTGCGGGTCAAGGGGTGAATCAGCCCCAGCATTTT
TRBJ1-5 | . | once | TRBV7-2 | CASSQSPNQPQHF | TGTGCCAGCAGCCAATCACCAAATCAGCCCCAGCATTTT
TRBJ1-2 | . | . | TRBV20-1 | CSASDGINYGYTF | TGCAGTGCTAGTGACGGAATTAACTATGGCTACACCTTC
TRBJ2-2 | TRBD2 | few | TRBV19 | CASSTTSGLSNTGELFF | TGTGCCAGTAGTACGACTAGCGGGCTATCGAACACCGGGGAGCTGTTTTTT
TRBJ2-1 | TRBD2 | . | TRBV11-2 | CASSRSGTRAYNEQFF | TGTGCCAGCAGCCGATCCGGGACTAGAGCTTACAATGAGCAGTTCTTC
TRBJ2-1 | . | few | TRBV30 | CAWSTRPGQQFF | TGTGCCTGGAGTACCCGACCGGGACAGCAGTTCTTC
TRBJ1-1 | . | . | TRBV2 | CASVLSQNEAFF | TGTGCCAGCGTCCTCTCTCAGAATGAAGCTTTCTTT
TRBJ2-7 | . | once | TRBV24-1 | CATSDYWDEKYF | TGTGCCACCAGTGATTATTGGGACGAGAAGTACTTC
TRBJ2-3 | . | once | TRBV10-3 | CAISGNPGAAGQDTQYF | TGTGCCATCAGTGGAAATCCAGGGGCCGCTGGACAAGATACGCAGTATTTT
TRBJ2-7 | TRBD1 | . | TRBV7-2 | CASSLAGTGFEQYF | TGTGCCAGCAGCTTAGCAGGGACAGGGTTCGAGCAGTACTTC
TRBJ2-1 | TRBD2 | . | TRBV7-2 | CASSLAGGPYEQFF | TGTGCCAGCAGTCTAGCGGGGGGGCCCTATGAGCAGTTCTTC
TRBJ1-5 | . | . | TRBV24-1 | CATSDSWGLGQPQHF | TGTGCCACCAGTGATAGTTGGGGGCTCGGTCAGCCCCAGCATTTT
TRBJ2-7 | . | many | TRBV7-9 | CASSLRQSYEQYF | TGCGCCAGCAGCTTGAGGCAGTCCTACGAGCAGTACTTC
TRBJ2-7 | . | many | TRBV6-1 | CASMVSKVVYEQYF | TGTGCCAGCATGGTTTCCAAGGTTGTGTACGAGCAGTACTTC
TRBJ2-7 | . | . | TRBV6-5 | CASSPPGYEQYF | TGTGCCAGCAGTCCCCCGGGGTACGAGCAGTACTTC
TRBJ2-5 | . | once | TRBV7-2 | CASSPQRDGGTQYF | TGTGCCAGCAGCCCCCAACGGGACGGTGGGACCCAGTACTTC
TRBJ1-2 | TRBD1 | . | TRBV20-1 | CSATDRRDGYTF | TGCAGTGCTACGGACAGGAGGGATGGCTACACCTTC
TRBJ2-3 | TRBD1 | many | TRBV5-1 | CASSQDRNTDTQYF | TGCGCCAGCAGCCAGGACAGGAACACAGATACGCAGTATTTT
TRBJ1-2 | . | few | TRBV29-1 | CSVEGQATNYGYTF | TGCAGCGTTGAAGGTCAGGCGACAAACTATGGCTACACCTTC
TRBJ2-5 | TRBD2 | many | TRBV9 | CASSPSGTQETQYF | TGTGCCAGCAGTCCGAGCGGGACCCAAGAGACCCAGTACTTC
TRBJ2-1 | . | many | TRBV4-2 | CASSPGEGLYNEQFF | TGTGCCAGCAGCCCTGGAGAGGGGCTCTACAATGAGCAGTTCTTC
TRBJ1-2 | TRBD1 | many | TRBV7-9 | CASSSGTALGF | TGTGCCAGCAGCTCCGGGACAGCCCTGGGGTTC
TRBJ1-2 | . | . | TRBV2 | CASRSYKIYGYTF | TGTGCCAGCAGAAGTTACAAGATCTATGGCTACACCTTC
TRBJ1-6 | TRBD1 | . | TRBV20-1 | CSARTGERRSPLHF | TGCAGTGCTAGAACAGGGGAGCGGCGGTCACCCCTCCACTTT
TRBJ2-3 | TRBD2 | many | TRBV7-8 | CASSLARGGQDTQYF | TGTGCCAGCAGCTTAGCTCGGGGGGGGCAGGATACGCAGTATTTT
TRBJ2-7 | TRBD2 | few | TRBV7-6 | CASSSGLDEQYF | TGTGCCAGCAGTAGCGGGTTGGACGAGCAGTACTTC
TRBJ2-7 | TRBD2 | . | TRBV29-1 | CSVEGRGPGLAGYEQYF | TGCAGCGTTGAAGGGCGGGGACCTGGACTAGCGGGATACGAGCAGTACTTC
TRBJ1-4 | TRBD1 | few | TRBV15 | CATSVSSGTGNEKLFF | TGTGCCACCAGCGTAAGTTCCGGGACAGGGAATGAAAAACTGTTTTTT
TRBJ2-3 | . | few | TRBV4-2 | CASSQASGGTSTDTQYF | TGTGCCAGCAGCCAAGCTTCCGGGGGAACTAGCACAGATACGCAGTATTTT
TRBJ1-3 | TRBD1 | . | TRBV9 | CASSVGTGRSGNTIYF | TGTGCCAGCAGCGTGGGGACAGGGCGCTCTGGAAACACCATATATTTT
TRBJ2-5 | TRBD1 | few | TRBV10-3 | CAISDGTDNQETQYF | TGTGCCATCAGTGATGGGACAGACAACCAAGAGACCCAGTACTTC
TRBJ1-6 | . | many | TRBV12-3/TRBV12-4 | CASGSGTLKPLHF | TGTGCCAGCGGGTCCGGGACCCTTAAACCCCTCCACTTT
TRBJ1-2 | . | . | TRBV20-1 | CSARRWQGDDGYTF | TGCAGTGCTAGGCGGTGGCAGGGAGACGATGGCTACACCTTC
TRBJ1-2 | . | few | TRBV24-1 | CATSDFLGYTF | TGTGCCACCAGTGATTTCCTTGGCTACACCTTC
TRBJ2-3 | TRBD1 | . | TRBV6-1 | CASSADRDRATDTQYF | TGTGCCAGCAGTGCTGACCGGGACAGGGCAACAGATACGCAGTATTTT
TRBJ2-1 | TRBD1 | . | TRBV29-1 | CSGGQDFYNEQFF | TGCAGCGGAGGACAGGACTTTTACAATGAGCAGTTCTTC
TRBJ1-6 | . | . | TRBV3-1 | CASSPGHSNSPLHF | TGTGCCAGCAGCCCGGGACATTCTAATTCACCCCTCCACTTT
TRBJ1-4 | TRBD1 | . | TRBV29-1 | CSVEGPDRGREKLFF | TGCAGCGTTGAAGGTCCCGACAGGGGGCGGGAAAAACTGTTTTTT
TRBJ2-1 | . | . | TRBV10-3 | CATGDTSSYNERFF | TGTGCCACTGGGGATACGAGCTCCTACAATGAGCGGTTCTTC
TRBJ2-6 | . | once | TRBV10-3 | CAISERSGTPSSGANVLTF | TGTGCCATCAGTGAGCGGTCGGGGACTCCGAGCTCTGGGGCCAACGTCCTGACTTTC
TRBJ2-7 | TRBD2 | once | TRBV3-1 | CASSPSGGGRTGEQYF | TGTGCCAGCAGCCCAAGCGGGGGCGGGAGGACTGGGGAGCAGTACTTC
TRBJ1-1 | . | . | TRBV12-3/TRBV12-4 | CASQGFTEAFF | TGTGCCAGCCAGGGCTTCACTGAAGCTTTCTTT
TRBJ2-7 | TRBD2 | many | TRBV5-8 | CASSRTSGDSYEQYF | TGTGCCAGCAGCCGGACTAGCGGGGATTCCTACGAGCAGTACTTC
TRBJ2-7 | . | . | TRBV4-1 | CASSQDEGLSHYEQYF | TGCGCCAGCAGCCAAGATGAAGGACTCTCTCACTACGAGCAGTACTTC